The 14 T cell receptor beta chains below come from one sample, sequenced in a study of shared clonotypes between healthy human individuals. Using immunoSEQ multiplex PCR, the repertoire was profiled, and TCRdb retains in-frame clones only, with some absent. The data hold around 1.9 million clones, with 93% observed a single time. CD45RO negativity and positive selection for CCR7 defined naive CD8 cells, a population that excluded terminally differentiated effector memory CD45RA+ cells. Sequencing was carried out using naive CD8+ T cells from PBMCs. Receptor source: a man aged 18-30 years in good health. Some clones in this sample may be carry-over from other donors' samples.

Notes on this clone: Other DNA sequences in the same sample also yield this CDR3. The chain employs TRBV11-2 and TRBJ2-1; a possible D gene is TRBD2 (5 bases). This CDR3 is 15 amino acids long. V lost 1 base, J lost 4 bases, and 11 bases lay in between. Looked up from germline, CDR1 is SGHAT and CDR2 is FQNNGV. This CDR3 is CASSLGLAGYNEQFF. CDR3 bases: TGTGCCAGCAGCTTAGGTCTAGCCGGATACAATGAGCAGTTCTTC. Based on the CDR3 plus reference TRBV11-2 and TRBJ2-1, the full variable domain is EAGVAQSPRYKIIEKRQSVAFWCNPISGHATLYWYQQILGQGPKLLIQFQNNGVVDDSQLPKDRFSAERLKGVDSTLKIQPAKLEDSAVYLCASSLGLAGYNEQFFGPGTRLTVL.

This clone has a handful of counts. V and J are TRBV29-1 and TRBJ1-1; 8 bases map to TRBD1. This CDR3 contains 13 residues. The V gene's germline CDR1 is SQVTM and CDR2 ANQGSEA. The V gene end was trimmed by 6 bases and the J gene end by 5 bases; junction bases not matched to a gene: 8. The CDR3 loop reads CSVLGQGYTEAFF. For the CDR3, the DNA is TGCAGCGTCCTCGGACAGGGCTATACTGAAGCTTTCTTT.

This rearrangement joins TRBV5-4 to TRBJ1-1, with 7 positions matching TRBD1. The trim removed 4 bases at V and 10 bases at J, leaving 7 bases unmatched. CDR3 size: 12 residues. Per germline, CDR1 SGHNT and CDR2 YYREEE (reference sequence). The CDR3 loop reads CASSPGGEGAFF. The DNA of the CDR3 is TGTGCCAGCAGCCCAGGGGGGGAGGGAGCTTTCTTT.

The sample holds a few counts of this clone. This sequence joins TRBV10-3 and TRBJ1-5, with D unresolved. The length of the CDR3 is 12 residues. Germline CDR1 ENHRY, CDR2 SYGVKD. V was trimmed by 1 base and J by 7 bases, leaving 5 bases between them. The CDR3 DNA reads TGTGCCATCAGTGAGTTAACGCAGCCCCAGCATTTT. The encoded protein is CAISELTQPQHF.

The chain carries TRBV7-2 and TRBJ2-4; 11 bases fit TRBD1. V trimming: 5 bases; J trimming: 5 bases; junction bases outside the gene matches: 5. This CDR3 contains 15 residues. In germline, CDR1 is SGHTA, CDR2 FQGNSA. CDR3 loop: CASSTRDRGENIQYF. Written as DNA, the CDR3 is TGTGCCAGCAGCACCAGGGACAGGGGGGAAAACATTCAGTACTTC.

This sequence joins TRBV28 and TRBJ2-3, with D unresolved. Per the germline V gene, CDR1 is MDHEN and CDR2 is SYDVKM. There are 15 residues in the CDR3. Trimming took 3 bases from V and 5 from J, leaving 15 bases between them. CDR3 protein: CASSLIEQRGDTQYF. CDR3 coding DNA: TGTGCCAGCAGTTTGATCGAACAGAGAGGAGATACGCAGTATTTT.

This clone was counted once. The chain is built from TRBV27 and TRBJ2-7, with D tentatively TRBD2 (5 bases). This CDR3 is built from 14 residues. Germline V gene lookup returns CDR1 MNHEY and CDR2 SMNVEV (reference sequence). V gave up 5 bases and J gave up 4 bases, with 15 bases separating them. CDR3 nucleotide sequence: TGTGCCAGCAGTCCGACCGGGATGAGGTACGAGCAGTACTTC. It translates to CASSPTGMRYEQYF.

V gene TRBV9 combines with J gene TRBJ1-2; unclear D gene. Germline CDR1 SGDLS, CDR2 YYNGEE. Trimming left V 2 bases short and J 3 bases short, with 11 bases between. This CDR3 has 14 residues. The CDR3 DNA reads as TGTGCCAGCAGCGTCGGGCGGGCGGACTATGGCTACACCTTC. It codes for CASSVGRADYGYTF.

The CDR3 sequence: CASSPSERGVRSGDEAFF. The CDR3 DNA reads TGTGCCAGCAGCCCTTCCGAGCGGGGGGTTAGATCCGGGGACGAAGCTTTCTTT. The chain has TRBV9 and TRBJ1-1; tentatively, D is TRBD1 (5 bases). Germline CDR1 is SGDLS and CDR2 is YYNGEE. The CDR3 runs 18 residues. V lost 4 bases and J 8 bases, leaving 30 bases between the germline ends.

This chain connects TRBV27 to TRBJ2-2, with D possibly matching TRBD2 (7 bases). The CDR3 loop spans 16 amino acids. The V and J ends lost 5 bases and 5 bases respectively, with 18 bases between them. The germline V gene encodes CDR1 MNHEY and CDR2 SMNVEV (reference sequence). CDR3 nucleotides: TGTGCCAGCAGTCCCCGGGGAGGGGGAAGGACCGGGGAGCTGTTTTTT. The encoded protein is CASSPRGGGRTGELFF.

The V gene is TRBV29-1, the J gene TRBJ1-2, with D hard to call. The CDR3 has 10 amino acids. CDR1 and CDR2 (germline): SQVTM, ANQGSEA. Trimming removed 3 bases at V and 8 bases at J, with 7 bases between. The CDR3 DNA reads TGCAGCGTTGAGGGTGTCGGCTACACCTTC. Encoded protein: CSVEGVGYTF. Full variable domain (remainder filled in from reference TRBV29-1 and TRBJ1-2): SAVISQKPSRDICQRGTSLTIQCQVDSQVTMMFWYRQQPGQSLTLIATANQGSEATYESGFVIDKFPISRPNLTFSTLTVSNMSPEDSSIYLCSVEGVGYTFGSGTRLTVV.

The chain is built from TRBV11-2 and TRBJ2-7; TRBD2 is a possible D gene (5 bases). Germline V gives CDR1 SGHAT, CDR2 FQNNGV. The CDR3 is 14 amino acids. Trimming removed 5 bases from V and 3 bases from J, with 14 bases in between. Here the CDR3 DNA reads TGTGCCAGCAGCCCCTCAGCGGCTAACTACGAGCAGTACTTC. This translates into CASSPSAANYEQYF.

To note about this clone: In the same sample, other DNA sequences code for this CDR3. This chain links TRBV6-6 with TRBJ2-7; unclear D gene. Trimming stripped 0 bases from V and 6 bases from J, with 6 bases between. CDR1 MNHNY and CDR2 SVGAGI come from the germline V gene (reference sequence). CDR3 size: 12 residues. The CDR3 loop reads CASSYSIREQYF. Here the CDR3 DNA reads TGTGCCAGCAGTTACTCGATCCGCGAGCAGTACTTC.

On this clone itself: At one end the junction does not follow the germline gene, possibly because of a read error. The DNA for the CDR3 is TGTGCCGGCAGCTCCCAAGGGGCTGGGGCCAACGTCCTGACTTTC. It encodes CAGSSQGAGANVLTF. The rearrangement uses TRBV5-6 and TRBJ2-6; possibly TRBD1 for D (5 bases). The germline V gene encodes CDR1 SGHDT and CDR2 YYEEEE. The length of the CDR3 is 15 residues.